This section outlines one T cell receptor beta chain sequence together with its context. Its antigen is unknown. Germline values: CDR1 MNHNY, CDR2 SVGAGI (reference sequence). This CDR3 is built from 14 residues. V was pared by 11 bases and J by 4 bases, with 18 bases between. This entry belongs to a study of T cells and Merkel cell carcinoma outcomes. The study's findings and limits: Repertoire plus T-cell density reportedly predicted Merkel cell carcinoma outcomes.

Measured with immunoSEQ multiplex PCR; TCRdb has only the in-frame clones, and not every one. The sample holds 15,000 to 16,000 clones, roughly 76% seen once. The rearrangement links TRBV6-6 to TRBJ1-5; a weak D match, TRBD1 (5 bases). What was sequenced was tumor tissue from Merkel cell carcinoma. The receptor's source is a human donor with Merkel cell carcinoma. The CDR3 DNA is TGTGCCGGCAATCCGACGGGGGAAAATCAGCCCCAGCATTTT. Protein sequence: CAGNPTGENQPQHF.